The TCR beta chain under discussion was sequenced for a study of neurological immune-mediated disorders. This clonotype was seen at least ten times. The antigen is unknown. General study points: When the repertoires were grouped phylogenetically, those of 18 of the 34 multiple sclerosis patients came together in a single cluster of related CDR3 sequences, which points to a possible repertoire-level signature.

Noted time point: longitudinal time-point 2. Trimming at V came to 4 bases and at J to 2 bases, leaving 4 bases not matched to a gene. This CDR3 has 16 residues. Using its own MiXCR run on the 5' RACE reads, TCRdb lists one record per CDR3 protein. Seen here are roughly 80,000 distinct CDR3 sequences, 5% to 6.5% observed once, and the top ten hold over 7%. This clonotype originated in a woman in her sixties with multiple sclerosis. The chain couples TRBV12-3 or TRBV12-4 to TRBJ2-2; 10 nucleotides line up with TRBD1. The sample taken for sequencing was PBMCs. CDR3 DNA: TGTGCCAGCAGTTCGGGACAGGGGCCCAACACCGGGGAGCTGTTTTTT. It is translated as CASSSGQGPNTGELFF.